The following is a TCR beta chain sequence with its context. Its antigen is not yet known. Base qualities are not provided; no much larger clone lies one nucleotide away. This sample was taken from a study of blood T cell repertoires in COVID-19 (dated by TCRdb to the early 2020s). Study-level background: Samples covering the acute and convalescent phases of COVID-19 were provided by collaborators in the United States, Italy and Spain. HLA class I and class II types, where available, came from metadata supplied by the sample provider rather than from assay-based typing. Samples came from the ongoing ImmuneRACE study (first 160 participants) plus 1,254 subjects from 6 global collaborators. The prospective study material was composed of cDNA or gDNA derived from T cells, B-cell-depleted T cells, or PBMCs. Deeply sampled blood TCRbeta repertoires from subjects exposed to, actively infected with, or recovered from COVID-19 were included in the dataset. The repertoires were released in a freely available public database meant as a resource for research on the immune response to SARS-CoV-2. Nearly every sample came with metadata listing a de-identified subject ID, COVID-19 status, age in years and sex.

TCRbeta CDR3 regions were amplified from genomic DNA by means of the immunoSEQ Assay, a bias-controlled multiplex PCR. The original pipeline was this. The number of nucleated cells in each sample was estimated from the amplification of reference gene primers within the assay. To quantify the absolute abundance of each unique TCRbeta CDR3 rearrangement, sequence reads were collapsed and filtered. For each sample, productive Simpson clonality was calculated as the square root of Simpson's diversity index over productive rearrangements. The table comes from immuneACCESS by way of TCRdb, which keeps in-frame sequences with V and J called. Part of the clones is missing from these tables; in studies checked, under half for an unresolved V gene and the rest for unknown reasons. From that table come the V and J calls and clone size; the DNA was used to work out D and trimming. The sample table holds some 140,000 clones, of which about 80% were seen once. The top ten clonotypes cover about 2.2% of the sample.

The germline V gene provides CDR1 SNHLY and CDR2 FYNNEI. V is reduced by 6 bases and J by 4 bases, leaving a spacing of 15 bases between them. Including the terminal cysteine and phenylalanine, the CDR3 comprises 14 residues. The sequence is cut down to CDR3 DNA, 42 bases in frame from base 1. Enrolling through a virtual design, the prospective study's participants ranged in age from roughly 18 to 89 years and lived across 20 to 25 United States geographic areas. To assign participants to cohorts, the prospective study relied on clinical history that participants themselves reported in a screening survey and a study questionnaire. Mobile phlebotomists in the prospective study collected whole blood, serum and a nasopharyngeal or oropharyngeal swab from every participant. Prospective study participants could optionally give additional blood draws and questionnaires over an approximately two-month period. Before DNA extraction, blood samples from the prospective study were shipped at room temperature or frozen.

Results the study describes overall, beyond this receptor: The amount of clinical and demographic metadata varied by source and participant and was provided uncurated.

This clonotype was obtained from a middle-aged man with acute COVID-19. Recombination joined TRBV2 with TRBJ2-5, with a tentative D gene TRBD2 over 5 matching bases. The sample comprised PBMCs or T cells enriched from blood (not recorded which). The sequence in DNA is TGTGCCAGCAGCCTAGCATCCCCTCTAGAGACCCAGTACTTC. Its protein product is CASSLASPLETQYF.